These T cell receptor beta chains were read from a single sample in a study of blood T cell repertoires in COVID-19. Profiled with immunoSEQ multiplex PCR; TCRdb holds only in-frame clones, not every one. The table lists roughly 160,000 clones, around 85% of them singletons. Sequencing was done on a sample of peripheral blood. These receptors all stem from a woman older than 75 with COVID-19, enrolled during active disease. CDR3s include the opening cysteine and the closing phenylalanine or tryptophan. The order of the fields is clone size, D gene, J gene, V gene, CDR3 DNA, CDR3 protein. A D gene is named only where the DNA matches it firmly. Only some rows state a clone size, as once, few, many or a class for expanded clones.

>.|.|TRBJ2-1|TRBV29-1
TGCAGCGCAACGGGACCCGGGAGCTCCTACAATGAGCAGTTCTTC
CSATGPGSSYNEQFF
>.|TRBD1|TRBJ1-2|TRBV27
TGTGCCAGCAGTTGGGAAACAGGGGGCGTGTATGGCTACACCTTC
CASSWETGGVYGYTF
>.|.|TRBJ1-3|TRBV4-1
TGCGCCAGCAGCCAAGATCAGTTCTCTGGAAACACCATATATTTT
CASSQDQFSGNTIYF
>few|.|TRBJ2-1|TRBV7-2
TGTGCCAGCACACCTTATGGCGGGGGCCTACGCAATGAGCAGTTCTTC
CASTPYGGGLRNEQFF
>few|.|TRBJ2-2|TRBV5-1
TGCGCCAGCGACGCGGGAAACACCGGGGAGCTGTTTTTT
CASDAGNTGELFF
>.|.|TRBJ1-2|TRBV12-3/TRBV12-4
TGTGCCAGCAGTTCGACAGCTAACTATGGCTACACCTTC
CASSSTANYGYTF
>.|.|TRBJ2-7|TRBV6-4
TGTGCCAGCAGTGACAGCCTAGCCGGCGAGCAGTACTTC
CASSDSLAGEQYF
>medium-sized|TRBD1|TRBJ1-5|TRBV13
TGTGCCAGCAGCTCGGACAGGGGTCCCCAGCATTTT
CASSSDRGPQHF
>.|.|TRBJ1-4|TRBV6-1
TGTGCCAGCAGTTCTCCCCCCCCCGAGGATGAAAAACTGTTTTTT
CASSSPPPEDEKLFF
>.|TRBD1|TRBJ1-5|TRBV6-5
TGTGCCAGCAACCGGGACAGGCTGAATCAGCCCCAGCATTTT
CASNRDRLNQPQHF
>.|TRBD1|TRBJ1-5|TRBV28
TGTGCCAGCAGTTTACGAGGACAGGGGAGGATGCAGCCCCAGCATTTT
CASSLRGQGRMQPQHF
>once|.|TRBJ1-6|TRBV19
TGTGCCAGTAGTCCTCGGACGGGGGCCCTCCACTTT
CASSPRTGALHF
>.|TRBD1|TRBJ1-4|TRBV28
TGTGCCAGCAGACAGGGGGCAAGAAGGACTAATGAAAAACTGTTTTTT
CASRQGARRTNEKLFF
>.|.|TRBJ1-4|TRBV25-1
TGTGCCAGCAGTGGCCCTCCAGGTGGTGAAAAACTGTTTTTT
CASSGPPGGEKLFF
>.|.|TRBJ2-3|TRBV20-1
TGCAGTGTCGCGGGGCAGGATACGCAGTATTTT
CSVAGQDTQYF
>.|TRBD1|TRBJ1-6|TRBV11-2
TGTGCCAGCAGCACCTCTAAGGGGGCGGCCTATTCACCCCTCCACTTT
CASSTSKGAAYSPLHF
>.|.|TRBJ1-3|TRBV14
TGTGCCAGCAGCCAAGAACTGCATCCGGGGTTCGCTGGAAACACCATATATTTT
CASSQELHPGFAGNTIYF
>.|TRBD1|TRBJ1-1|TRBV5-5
TGTGCCAGCAGCGCGCGACAGGGGGGGCTCACTGAAGCTTTCTTT
CASSARQGGLTEAFF
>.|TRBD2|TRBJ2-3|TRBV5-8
TGTGCCAGCAGCTTGACTAGCGAAGATACGCAGTATTTT
CASSLTSEDTQYF
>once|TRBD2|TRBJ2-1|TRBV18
TGTGCCAGCTCACCACCTAGCGGGGGGAACTACAATGAGCAGTTCTTC
CASSPPSGGNYNEQFF
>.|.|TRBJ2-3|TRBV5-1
TGCGCCAGCAGCTTGAATCCCCTAATGGATACGCAGTATTTT
CASSLNPLMDTQYF
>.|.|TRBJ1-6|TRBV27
TGTGCCAGCAGTTTACAGGGTGATTCACCCCTCCACTTT
CASSLQGDSPLHF
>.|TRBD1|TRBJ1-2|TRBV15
TGTGCCACCAGCAGAGGGAGGCGGGACAGCCTTAGCACCTTC
CATSRGRRDSLSTF
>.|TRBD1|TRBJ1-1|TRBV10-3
TGTGCCATCCGAACTCTCGGACAGGGGTCGGGCACTGAAGCTTTCTTT
CAIRTLGQGSGTEAFF
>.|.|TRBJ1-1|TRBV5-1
TGCGCCAGCTTGGTCGGGGGGGCAAACACTGAAGCTTTCTTT
CASLVGGANTEAFF
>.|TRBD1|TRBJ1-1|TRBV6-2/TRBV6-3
TGTGCCAGCAGTTACTCGTGGACAGGGGGGAACACTGAAGCTTTCTTT
CASSYSWTGGNTEAFF
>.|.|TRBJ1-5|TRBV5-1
TGCGCCAGCCGAACCGGACAGATACAAGATCAGCCCCAGCATTTT
CASRTGQIQDQPQHF
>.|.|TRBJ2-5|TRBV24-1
TGTGCCACCAGTGATTGGAACCAAGAGGCCCAGTACTTC
CATSDWNQEAQYF
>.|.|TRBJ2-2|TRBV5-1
TGCGCCAGCACCGAGACTTGGCGAACCGGGGAGCTGTTTTTT
CASTETWRTGELFF
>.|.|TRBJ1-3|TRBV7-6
TGTGCCAGCAGCTTAGAACAGCCCTCTGGAAACACCATATATTTT
CASSLEQPSGNTIYF
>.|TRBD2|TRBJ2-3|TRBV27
TGTGCCAGCAGTTTTCGGGCTAGCGGGGGGACCACAGATACGCAGTATTTT
CASSFRASGGTTDTQYF
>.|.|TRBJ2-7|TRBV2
TGTGCCAGCAGTGGAACAGGGAGCGAGCAGTACTTC
CASSGTGSEQYF
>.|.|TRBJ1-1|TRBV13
TGTGCCAGCAGCTTGGAGGTTGGAAGGACTGAAGCTTTCTTT
CASSLEVGRTEAFF
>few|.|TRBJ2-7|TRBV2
TGTGCCGTCCTTGACAGTTCTTGGAACGAGCAGTACTTC
CAVLDSSWNEQYF
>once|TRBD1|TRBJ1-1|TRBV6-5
TGTGCCAGCAGTTATCAGGGGGTGGGCACTGAAGCTTTCTTT
CASSYQGVGTEAFF
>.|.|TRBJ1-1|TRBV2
TGTGCCAGCAGTAACAGGCGGGAGAACACTGAAGCTTTCTTT
CASSNRRENTEAFF
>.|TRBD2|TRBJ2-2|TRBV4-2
TGTGCCAGCAGCCAAGAGACTAGCGGGCCAACCGGGGAGCTGTTTTTT
CASSQETSGPTGELFF
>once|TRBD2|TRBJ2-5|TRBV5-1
TGCGCCAGCAGCTTAGGACTAGACCAAGAGACCCAGTACTTC
CASSLGLDQETQYF
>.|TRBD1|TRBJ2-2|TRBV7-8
TGTGCCAGCAGCTTGTGGACAGGGGGCAACACCGGGGAGCTGTTTTTT
CASSLWTGGNTGELFF
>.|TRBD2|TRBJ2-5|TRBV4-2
TGTGCCAGCAGCCAAGGGGTAGCGGGGGGCGGAGAGACCCAGTACTTC
CASSQGVAGGGETQYF
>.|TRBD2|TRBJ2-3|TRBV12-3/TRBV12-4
TGTGCCACCAGACTAGCGGGCAGTAATACGCAGTATTTT
CATRLAGSNTQYF